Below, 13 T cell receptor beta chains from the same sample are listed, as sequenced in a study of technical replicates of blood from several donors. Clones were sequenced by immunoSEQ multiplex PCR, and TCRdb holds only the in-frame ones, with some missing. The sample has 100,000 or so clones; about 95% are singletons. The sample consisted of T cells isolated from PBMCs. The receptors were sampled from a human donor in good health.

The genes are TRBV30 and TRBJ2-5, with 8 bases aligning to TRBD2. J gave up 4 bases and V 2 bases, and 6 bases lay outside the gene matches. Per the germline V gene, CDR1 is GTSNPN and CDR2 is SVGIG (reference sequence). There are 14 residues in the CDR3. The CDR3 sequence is CAWSTPGGPETQYF. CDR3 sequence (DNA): TGTGCCTGGAGTACCCCGGGGGGGCCAGAGACCCAGTACTTC.

CDR3 sequence: CASSVGTADEKLFF. The CDR3 region has the DNA TGTGCCAGCAGCGTCGGGACAGCCGATGAAAAACTGTTTTTT. The V and J genes are TRBV9 and TRBJ1-4; the match to TRBD1 covers 7 bases. CDR1 is SGDLS, CDR2 YYNGEE, per germline. Trimming at V came to 2 bases and at J to 6 bases, leaving 4 bases not matched to a gene. The CDR3 covers 14 residues.

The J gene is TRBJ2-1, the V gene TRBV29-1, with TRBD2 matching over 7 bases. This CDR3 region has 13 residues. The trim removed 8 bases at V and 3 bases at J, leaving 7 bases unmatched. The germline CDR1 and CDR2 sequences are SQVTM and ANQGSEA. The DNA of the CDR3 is TGCAGCATGGCGGGAGTGAGCTACAATGAGCAGTTCTTC. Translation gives CSMAGVSYNEQFF.

In DNA, the CDR3 is TGTGCCAGCAGTCCCAGTGAGATACGGGGAAAGCAGTACTTC. Translated: CASSPSEIRGKQYF. The chain carries TRBV5-8 and TRBJ2-7; tentative D call: TRBD2 (5 bases). The CDR3 contains 14 residues. Germline V CDR1 and CDR2: SGHTS, YDEGEE. Trimming removed 5 bases from V and 8 bases from J, with 20 bases in between.

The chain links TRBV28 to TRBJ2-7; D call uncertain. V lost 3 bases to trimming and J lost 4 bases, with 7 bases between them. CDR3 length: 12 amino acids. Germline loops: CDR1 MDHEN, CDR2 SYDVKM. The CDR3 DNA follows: TGTGCCAGCAGTTTTCGTATTTACGAGCAGTACTTC. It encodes CASSFRIYEQYF.

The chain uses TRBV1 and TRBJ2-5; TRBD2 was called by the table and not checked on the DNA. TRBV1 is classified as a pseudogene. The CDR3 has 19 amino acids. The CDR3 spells CTSSHPTSGARGDQETQYF. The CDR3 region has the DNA TGCACCAGCAGCCATCCCACTAGCGGGGCTAGGGGGGACCAAGAGACCCAGTACTTC.

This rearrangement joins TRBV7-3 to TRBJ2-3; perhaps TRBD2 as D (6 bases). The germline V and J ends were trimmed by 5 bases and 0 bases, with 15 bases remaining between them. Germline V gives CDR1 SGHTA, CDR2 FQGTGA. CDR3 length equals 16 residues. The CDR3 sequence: CASSPRAGDSTDTQYF. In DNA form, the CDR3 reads TGTGCCAGCAGCCCCAGAGCGGGTGATAGCACAGATACGCAGTATTTT.

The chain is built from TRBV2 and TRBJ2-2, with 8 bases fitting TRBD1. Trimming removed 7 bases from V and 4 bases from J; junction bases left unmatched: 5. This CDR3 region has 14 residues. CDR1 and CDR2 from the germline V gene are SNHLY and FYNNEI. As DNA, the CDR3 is TGTGCCAGCACCAGGACAGGGAGCACCGGGGAGCTGTTTTTT. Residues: CASTRTGSTGELFF.

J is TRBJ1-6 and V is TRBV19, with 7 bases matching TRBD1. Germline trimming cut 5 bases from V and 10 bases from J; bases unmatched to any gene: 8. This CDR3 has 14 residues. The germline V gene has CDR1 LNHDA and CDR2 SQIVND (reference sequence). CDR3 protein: CASSSRTGLSPLHF. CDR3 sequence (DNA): TGTGCCAGTAGTTCACGGACAGGTTTGTCACCCCTCCACTTT.

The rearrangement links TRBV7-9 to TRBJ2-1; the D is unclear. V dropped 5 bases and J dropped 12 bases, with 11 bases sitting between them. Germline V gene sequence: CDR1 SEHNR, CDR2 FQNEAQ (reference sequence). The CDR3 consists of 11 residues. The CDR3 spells CASSPVAGQFF. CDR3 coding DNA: TGTGCCAGCAGCCCGGTCGCTGGGCAGTTCTTC.

DNA for the CDR3: TGTGCCAGCAGCATGACGGGGGGGTCCTACGAGCAGTACTTC. As protein: CASSMTGGSYEQYF. The rearrangement joins TRBV11-2 to TRBJ2-7, with 8 bases lining up with TRBD2. This CDR3 spans 14 amino acids. The germline V gene encodes CDR1 SGHAT and CDR2 FQNNGV. J lost 1 base, V lost 5 bases, and 4 bases had no gene match.

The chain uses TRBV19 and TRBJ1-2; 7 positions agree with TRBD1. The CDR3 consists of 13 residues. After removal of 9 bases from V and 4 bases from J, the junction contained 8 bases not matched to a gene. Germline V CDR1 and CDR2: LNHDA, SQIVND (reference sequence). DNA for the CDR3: TGTGCCAGCCATCTACAGGGGTTCTATGGCTACACCTTC. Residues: CASHLQGFYGYTF.

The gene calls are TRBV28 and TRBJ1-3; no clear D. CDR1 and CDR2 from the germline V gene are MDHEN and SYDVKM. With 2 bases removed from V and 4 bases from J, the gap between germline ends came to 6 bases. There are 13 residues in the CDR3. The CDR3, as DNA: TGTGCCAGCAGTTTAATGAGGGGAAACACCATATATTTT. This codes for CASSLMRGNTIYF.